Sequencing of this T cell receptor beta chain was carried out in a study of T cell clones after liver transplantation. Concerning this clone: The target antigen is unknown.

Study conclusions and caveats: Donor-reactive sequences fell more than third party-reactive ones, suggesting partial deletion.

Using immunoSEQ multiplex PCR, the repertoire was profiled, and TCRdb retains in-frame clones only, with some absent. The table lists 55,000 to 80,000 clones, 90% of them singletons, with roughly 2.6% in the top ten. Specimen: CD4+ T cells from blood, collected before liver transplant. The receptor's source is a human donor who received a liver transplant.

Written as DNA, the CDR3 is TGTGCCAGCACCTTACTAGCGGGAGGTCCCGGGGAGCTGTTTTTT. Protein product: CASTLLAGGPGELFF. The chain uses TRBV6-6 and TRBJ2-2; TRBD2 matches 12 bases. The CDR3 has 15 amino acids. CDR1 and CDR2 (germline): MNHNY, SVGAGI (reference sequence). With 7 bases clipped from V and 6 bases from J, the junction kept 6 bases outside the gene matches.